This note documents a single TCR beta chain sequence. These data come from a study of human T cells and chemical hapten exposure. Study details: Sensitization used 2% DPC on about 2 cm by about 2 cm upper inner arm skin.

Authors' analysis steps: Across samples, TCR counts had a median of about 93,000 and ranged from about 23,224 to 690,600. TCRdb redid the calling of the RACE reads with MiXCR, one entry per CDR3 protein. The V and J calls were determined by TCRdb, not by the authors. The sample records roughly 100,000 distinct CDR3 sequences, under 35% being singletons. As for time point: patch test 3, about 24 weeks after DPC sensitization. Indicated treatment: therapeutic diphenylcyclopropenone sensitization with weekly scalp DPC. This TCR came from a man in his forties with alopecia areata. Some clones in this sample may be carry-over from other donors' samples. Source: whole blood, taken in connection with sensitization to the hapten diphenylcyclopropenone (DPC).

The DNA of the CDR3 is TGTGCCAGCAGCTTAGAACACAATCAGCCCCAGCATTTT. It is translated as CASSLEHNQPQHF. The chain employs TRBV7-8 and TRBJ1-5; no reliable D call. Trimming took 1 base from V and 3 from J, leaving 4 bases between them. Germline V gene lookup returns CDR1 SGHVS and CDR2 FQNEAQ. The CDR3 sequence is 13 residues long.